These 17 T cell receptor beta chains came from one sample sequenced in a study of T cell responses to AZD1222 COVID-19 vaccine. Clones were read by immunoSEQ multiplex PCR, and TCRdb kept only the in-frame ones, dropping some. The sample holds about 83,000 clones; approximately 85% are singletons and the top ten take 8.5% to 10%. Sequences were derived from peripheral blood, sampled on day 0 of AZD1222 vaccination. Source of these receptors: an adult in good health.

The genes are TRBV24-1 and TRBJ2-2; 15 nucleotides align to TRBD2. From germline, CDR1 is KGHDR and CDR2 SFDVKD. J gave up 5 bases and V 4 bases, and 7 bases lay outside the gene matches. There are 18 residues in the CDR3. CDR3: CATSDYGLAGGRTGELFF. The DNA of the CDR3 is TGTGCCACCAGTGACTACGGACTAGCGGGAGGGCGAACCGGGGAGCTGTTTTTT.

This clone was seen once. The J gene is TRBJ1-5, the V gene TRBV24-1, with TRBD1 identical over 8 bases. This CDR3 has 17 residues. V lost 3 bases and J lost 5; bases outside the gene matches: 11. Germline-derived CDR1 and CDR2 are KGHDR and SFDVKD. This CDR3 reads CATSDPGGRGPHQPQHF. Here the CDR3 DNA reads TGTGCCACCAGTGATCCGGGGGGCAGGGGGCCTCATCAGCCCCAGCATTTT.

This chain uses TRBV5-4 with TRBJ2-7; no reliable D call. The CDR3 is made up of 14 amino acids. CDR1 SGHNT and CDR2 YYREEE come from the germline V gene (reference sequence). V was cut by 4 bases and J by 1 base, with 12 bases left in between. The CDR3 nucleotides read TGTGCCAGCAGCCCCGGACCAGCGTCCTACGAGCAGTACTTC. Its translation is CASSPGPASYEQYF. Looking up the rest from reference TRBV5-4 and TRBJ2-7 gives the full variable domain: ETGVTQSPTHLIKTRGQQVTLRCSSQSGHNTVSWYQQALGQGPQFIFQYYREEENGRGNFPPRFSGLQFPNYSSELNVNALELDDSALYLCASSPGPASYEQYFGPGTRLTVT.

The chain combines TRBV30 with TRBJ1-5; D is undetermined. Trimming stripped 3 bases from V and 0 bases from J, with 6 bases between. Germline assignment: CDR1 GTSNPN and CDR2 SVGIG (reference sequence). CDR3 size: 13 residues. The chain's CDR3 is CAWSESSNQPQHF. The CDR3 region has the DNA TGTGCCTGGAGCGAAAGTAGCAATCAGCCCCAGCATTTT.

The V call is TRBV10-3, the J call TRBJ1-2; D not certain. Between the trimmed V and J ends, which lost 4 bases and 0 bases, there was a span of 6 bases. CDR3 length equals 13 residues. Germline CDR1 and CDR2: ENHRY and SYGVKD. CDR3 loop: CAISGTANYGYTF. The CDR3 bases are TGTGCCATCAGTGGAACAGCTAACTATGGCTACACCTTC.

This clone has just a few counts. This chain uses TRBV10-2 with TRBJ1-5; the D gene is possibly TRBD1 (6 bases). In germline, CDR1 is WSHSY, CDR2 SAAADI. Trimming stripped 7 bases from V and 2 bases from J, with 9 bases between. This CDR3 contains 13 residues. The CDR3 loop is CASTDRRNQPQHF. In DNA form, the CDR3 reads TGCGCCAGCACCGACAGGCGCAATCAGCCCCAGCATTTT.

The chain has TRBV4-1 and TRBJ2-3; 9 bases are a match to TRBD2. This CDR3 is built from 17 residues. The V gene end was trimmed by 0 bases and the J gene end by 0 bases; junction bases not matched to a gene: 4. Germline loops: CDR1 MGHRA, CDR2 YSYEKL. The DNA of the CDR3 is TGCGCCAGCAGCCAAGATGCTAGCGGGATTAGCACAGATACGCAGTATTTT. Its translation is CASSQDASGISTDTQYF.

The chain links TRBV11-3 to TRBJ2-2; no reliable D call. The length of the CDR3 is 13 residues. Trimming took off 8 bases at V and 0 bases at J, with 7 bases between the two ends. Germline CDR1 and CDR2: SGHNT and YENEEA. For the CDR3, the DNA is TGTGCCAGCGCCGCGGCGAACACCGGGGAGCTGTTTTTT. Its translation is CASAAANTGELFF.

V gene TRBV2 combines with J gene TRBJ1-1; 7 positions agree with TRBD1. J lost 2 bases, V lost 8 bases, and 5 bases had no gene match. Looked up from germline, CDR1 is SNHLY and CDR2 is FYNNEI. The length of the CDR3 is 13 residues. CDR3 sequence (DNA): TGTGCCAGCGGGGGACAGCCAAACACTGAAGCTTTCTTT. As protein: CASGGQPNTEAFF.

This chain uses TRBV3-1 (or the pseudogene TRBV3-2) with TRBJ2-1; D is uncertain. V was shortened by 0 bases and J by 7 bases, with 7 bases between the two germline ends. In germline, CDR1 is LGHDT, CDR2 YNNKEL (reference sequence). This CDR3 is built from 13 residues. The CDR3 protein is CASSQDLRNEQFF. CDR3 coding DNA: TGTGCCAGCAGCCAAGATTTACGGAATGAGCAGTTCTTC.

This CDR3 reads CASSGRDTTYEQYF. In DNA form, the CDR3 reads TGTGCCAGCAGTGGCCGGGACACTACCTACGAGCAGTACTTC. The gene calls are TRBV28 and TRBJ2-7; D is perhaps TRBD1 (6 bases). Trimming took off 5 bases at V and 2 bases at J, with 13 bases between the two ends. Germline V gene data show CDR1 as MDHEN and CDR2 as SYDVKM. The CDR3 covers 14 residues.

The V and J genes are TRBV5-1 and TRBJ2-7, with D perhaps TRBD2 (5 bases). CDR1 is SGHRS and CDR2 is YFSETQ in the germline V gene. Trimming stripped 3 bases from V and 4 bases from J, with 8 bases between. The length of the CDR3 is 12 residues. The CDR3 DNA follows: TGCGCCAGCAGCTCCGGGATTTACGAGCAGTACTTC. Residues: CASSSGIYEQYF.

The CDR3 sequence is CASSPGQRVSYNEQFF. CDR3 sequence (DNA): TGTGCCAGCAGTCCCGGACAGAGGGTCTCCTACAATGAGCAGTTCTTC. The gene calls are TRBV28 and TRBJ2-1, with a possible D match to TRBD1 (6 bases). Per the germline V gene, CDR1 is MDHEN and CDR2 is SYDVKM. This CDR3 region has 16 residues. The V gene lost 5 bases and the J gene lost 0 bases, with 14 bases spanning the gap.

The chain is built from TRBV7-9 and TRBJ2-7; no reliable D call. V was cut by 5 bases and J by 1 base, with 9 bases left in between. The CDR3 runs 13 residues. Germline values: CDR1 SEHNR, CDR2 FQNEAQ (reference sequence). CDR3 in DNA: TGTGCCAGCAGCCCTGCATGGTCCTACGAGCAGTACTTC. Encoded protein: CASSPAWSYEQYF.

This rearrangement joins TRBV3-1 (or the pseudogene TRBV3-2) to TRBJ2-2, with D unresolved. Germline V gene sequence: CDR1 LGHDT, CDR2 YNNKEL (reference sequence). The V and J ends lost 5 bases and 8 bases respectively, with 9 bases between them. The CDR3 is 12 residues long. CDR3 sequence: CASSSVTGELFF. CDR3 nucleotides: TGTGCCAGCAGCAGCGTTACTGGGGAGCTGTTTTTT.

This sequence joins TRBV4-3 and TRBJ1-1; TRBD1 agrees at 8 bases. The CDR3 spans 16 residues. Trimming took 3 bases from V and 0 from J; bases not matched to a gene: 6. Germline values: CDR1 LGHNA, CDR2 YSLEER. CDR3 in amino acids: CASSHGQGAVNTEAFF. CDR3 nucleotide sequence: TGCGCCAGCAGCCACGGTCAGGGGGCTGTGAACACTGAAGCTTTCTTT.

The V gene is TRBV4-2, the J gene TRBJ2-2; weak D call: TRBD2 (5 bases). CDR1 is LGHNA, CDR2 YNFKEQ, per germline. The CDR3 spans 16 residues. Trimming removed 1 base from V and 5 bases from J, with 14 bases in between. The CDR3 loop is CASSQVTTPGTGELFF. CDR3 in DNA: TGTGCCAGCAGCCAAGTGACTACCCCGGGAACCGGGGAGCTGTTTTTT.